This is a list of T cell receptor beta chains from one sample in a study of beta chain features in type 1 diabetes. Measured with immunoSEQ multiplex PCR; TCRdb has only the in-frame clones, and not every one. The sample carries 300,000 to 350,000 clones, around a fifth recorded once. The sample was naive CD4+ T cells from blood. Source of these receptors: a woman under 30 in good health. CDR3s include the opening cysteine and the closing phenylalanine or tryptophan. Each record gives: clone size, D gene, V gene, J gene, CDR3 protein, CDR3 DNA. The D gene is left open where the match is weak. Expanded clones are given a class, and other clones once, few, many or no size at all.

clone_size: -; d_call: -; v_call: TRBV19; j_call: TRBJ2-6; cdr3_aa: CASSIDRVGANVLTF; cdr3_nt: TGTGCCAGTAGTATAGACAGGGTTGGGGCCAACGTCCTGACTTTC
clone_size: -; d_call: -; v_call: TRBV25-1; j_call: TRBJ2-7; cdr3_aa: CASSVWGRHEQYF; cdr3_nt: TGTGCCAGCAGTGTGTGGGGGAGGCACGAGCAGTACTTC
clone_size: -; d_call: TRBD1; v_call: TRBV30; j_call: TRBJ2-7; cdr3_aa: CAWTRGLSSYEQYF; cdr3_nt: TGTGCCTGGACCAGGGGGCTTTCCTCCTACGAGCAGTACTTC
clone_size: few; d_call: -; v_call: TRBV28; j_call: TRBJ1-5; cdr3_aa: CASRGGGGSQPQHF; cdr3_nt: TGTGCCAGCAGGGGAGGGGGAGGGAGTCAGCCCCAGCATTTT
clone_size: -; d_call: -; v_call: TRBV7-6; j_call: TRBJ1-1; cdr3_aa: CASSLAPQGNTEAFF; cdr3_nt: TGTGCCAGCAGCTTAGCGCCCCAGGGGAACACTGAAGCTTTCTTT
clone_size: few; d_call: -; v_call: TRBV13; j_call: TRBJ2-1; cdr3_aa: CASSLGAGNEQFF; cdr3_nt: TGTGCCAGCAGCTTAGGAGCAGGGAATGAGCAGTTCTTC
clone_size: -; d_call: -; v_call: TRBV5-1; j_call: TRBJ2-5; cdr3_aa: CASSLGSGHETQYF; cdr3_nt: TGCGCCAGCAGCTTGGGATCAGGGCATGAGACCCAGTACTTC
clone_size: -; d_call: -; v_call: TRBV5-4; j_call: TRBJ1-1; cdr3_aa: CASSLKLNTEAFF; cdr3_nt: TGTGCCAGCAGCCTGAAGCTGAACACTGAAGCTTTCTTT
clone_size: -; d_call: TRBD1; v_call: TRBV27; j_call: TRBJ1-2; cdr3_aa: CASSYRGGDGYTF; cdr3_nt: TGTGCCAGCAGTTACAGGGGTGGGGATGGCTACACCTTC
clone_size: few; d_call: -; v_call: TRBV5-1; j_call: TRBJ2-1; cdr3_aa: CASSEGSANNEQFF; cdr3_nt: TGCGCCAGCAGCGAGGGTAGCGCGAACAATGAGCAGTTCTTC
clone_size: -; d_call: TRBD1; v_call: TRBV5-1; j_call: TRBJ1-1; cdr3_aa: CASSGTGVNTEAFF; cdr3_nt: TGCGCCAGCAGCGGGACAGGGGTGAACACTGAAGCTTTCTTT
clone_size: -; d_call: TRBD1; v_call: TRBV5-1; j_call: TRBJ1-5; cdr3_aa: CASSPGTGNQPQHF; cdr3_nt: TGCGCCAGCTCGCCCGGGACAGGTAATCAGCCCCAGCATTTT
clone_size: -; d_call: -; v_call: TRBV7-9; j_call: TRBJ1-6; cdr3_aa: CASSLGANSPLHF; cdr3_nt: TGTGCCAGCAGCTTAGGCGCAAATTCACCCCTCCACTTT
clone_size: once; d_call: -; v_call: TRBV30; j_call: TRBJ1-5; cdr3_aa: CAWSMGGNQPQHF; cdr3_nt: TGTGCCTGGAGTATGGGGGGGAATCAGCCCCAGCATTTT
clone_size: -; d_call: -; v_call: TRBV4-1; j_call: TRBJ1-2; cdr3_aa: CASSPRGDGGWGYTF; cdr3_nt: TGCGCCAGCAGCCCTAGAGGTGATGGTGGCTGGGGCTACACCTTC
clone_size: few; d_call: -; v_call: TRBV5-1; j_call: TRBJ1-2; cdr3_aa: CASSSMTGVYGYTF; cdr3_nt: TGCGCCAGCAGCTCAATGACAGGAGTCTATGGCTACACCTTC
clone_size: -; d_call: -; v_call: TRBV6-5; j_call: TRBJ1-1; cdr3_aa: CATQYTRGTEAFF; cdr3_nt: TGTGCAACCCAGTACACTCGGGGCACTGAAGCTTTCTTT
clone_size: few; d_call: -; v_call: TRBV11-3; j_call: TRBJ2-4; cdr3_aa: CASSAEDKNIQYF; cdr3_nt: TGTGCCAGCAGCGCGGAGGATAAAAACATTCAGTACTTC
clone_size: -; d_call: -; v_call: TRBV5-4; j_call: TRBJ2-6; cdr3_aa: CASNQRTHSGANVLTF; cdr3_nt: TGTGCCAGCAACCAGCGCACCCACTCTGGGGCCAACGTCCTGACTTTC
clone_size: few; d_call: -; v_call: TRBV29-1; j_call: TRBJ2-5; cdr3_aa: CSVDRNVQETQYF; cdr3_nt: TGCAGCGTCGACAGGAATGTACAAGAGACCCAGTACTTC
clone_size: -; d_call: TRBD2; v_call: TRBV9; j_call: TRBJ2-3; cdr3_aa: CASSATSGGTDTQYF; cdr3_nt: TGTGCCAGCAGCGCCACTAGCGGGGGTACAGATACGCAGTATTTT
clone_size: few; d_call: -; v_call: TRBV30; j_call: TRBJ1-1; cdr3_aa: CAWSVLGVGEAFF; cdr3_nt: TGTGCCTGGAGTGTTTTAGGGGTTGGTGAAGCTTTCTTT
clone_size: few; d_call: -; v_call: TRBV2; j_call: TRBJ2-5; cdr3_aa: CASSLASQETQYF; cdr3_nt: TGTGCCAGCAGTTTGGCCTCCCAAGAGACCCAGTACTTC
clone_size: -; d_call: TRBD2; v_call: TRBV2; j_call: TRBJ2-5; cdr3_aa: CASDGLAGETQYF; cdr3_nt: TGTGCCAGCGATGGGCTAGCGGGAGAGACCCAGTACTTC
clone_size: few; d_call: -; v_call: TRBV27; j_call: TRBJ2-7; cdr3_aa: CASSARFYYEQYF; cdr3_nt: TGTGCCAGCAGTGCCAGGTTTTACTACGAGCAGTACTTC
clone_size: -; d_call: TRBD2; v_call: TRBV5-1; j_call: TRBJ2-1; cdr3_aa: CASSLASGVKGEQFF; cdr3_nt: TGCGCCAGCAGCTTAGCTAGCGGGGTCAAAGGTGAGCAGTTCTTC
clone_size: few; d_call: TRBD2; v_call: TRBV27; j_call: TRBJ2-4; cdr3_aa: CASRSPLAGKNIQYF; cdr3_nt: TGTGCCAGCAGGTCCCCACTAGCGGGGAAAAACATTCAGTACTTC
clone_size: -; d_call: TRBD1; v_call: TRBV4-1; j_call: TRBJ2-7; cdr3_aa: CASSQVVDRSYEQYF; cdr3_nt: TGCGCCAGCAGCCAAGTTGTGGACAGGTCCTACGAGCAGTACTTC
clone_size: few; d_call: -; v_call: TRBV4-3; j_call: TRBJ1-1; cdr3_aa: CASSRDRQPVEAFF; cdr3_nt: TGCGCCAGCAGCCGGGATCGACAGCCAGTTGAAGCTTTCTTT
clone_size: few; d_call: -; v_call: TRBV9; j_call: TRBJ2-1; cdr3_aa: CASSDRGDSYNEQFF; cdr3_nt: TGTGCCAGCAGCGACCGAGGTGACTCCTACAATGAGCAGTTCTTC